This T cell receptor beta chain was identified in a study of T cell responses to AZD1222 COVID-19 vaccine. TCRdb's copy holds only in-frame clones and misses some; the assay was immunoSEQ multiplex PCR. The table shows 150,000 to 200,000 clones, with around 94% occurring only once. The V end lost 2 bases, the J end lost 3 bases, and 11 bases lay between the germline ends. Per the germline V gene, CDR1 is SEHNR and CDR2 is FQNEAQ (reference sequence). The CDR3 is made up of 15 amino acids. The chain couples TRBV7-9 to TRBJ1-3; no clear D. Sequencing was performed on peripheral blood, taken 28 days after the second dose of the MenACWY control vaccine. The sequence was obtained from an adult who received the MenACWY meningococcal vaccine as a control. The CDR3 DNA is TGTGCCAGCAGCTTACGGTCCGATCTTGGAAACACCATATATTTT. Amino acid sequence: CASSLRSDLGNTIYF. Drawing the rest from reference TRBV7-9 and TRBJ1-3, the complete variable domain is DTGVSQNPRHKITKRGQNVTFRCDPISEHNRLYWYRQTLGQGPEFLTYFQNEAQLEKSRLLSDRFSAERPKGSFSTLEIQRTEQGDSAMYLCASSLRSDLGNTIYFGEGSWLTVV.